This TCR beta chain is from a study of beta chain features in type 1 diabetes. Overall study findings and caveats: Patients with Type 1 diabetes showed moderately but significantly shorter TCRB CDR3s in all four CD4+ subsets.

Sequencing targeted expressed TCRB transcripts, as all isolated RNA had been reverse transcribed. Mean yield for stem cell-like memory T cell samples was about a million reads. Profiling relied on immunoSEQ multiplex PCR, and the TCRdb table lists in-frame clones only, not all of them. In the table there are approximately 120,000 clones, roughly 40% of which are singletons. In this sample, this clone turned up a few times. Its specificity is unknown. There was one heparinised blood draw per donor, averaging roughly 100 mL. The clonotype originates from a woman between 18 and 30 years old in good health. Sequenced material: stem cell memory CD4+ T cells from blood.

The CDR3 reads CASSQERRGWENEQFF. The CDR3 nucleotides read TGTGCCAGCAGCCAAGAGAGAAGGGGATGGGAAAATGAGCAGTTCTTC. The chain employs TRBV14 and TRBJ2-1; perhaps TRBD1 as D (5 bases). There are 16 residues in the CDR3. From germline, CDR1 is SGHDN and CDR2 FVKESK. V dropped 0 bases and J dropped 7 bases, with 16 bases sitting between them.